The rows below give T cell receptor beta chains drawn from one sample of a study of cytomegalovirus exposure and HLA in healthy donors. Clones were read by immunoSEQ multiplex PCR, and TCRdb kept only the in-frame ones, dropping some. Of some 180,000 clones listed, around 86% are singletons. Sequencing was performed on PBMCs. The receptors shown here come from a man aged 30 to 39 in good health and CMV-seropositive. CDR3s include the opening cysteine and the closing phenylalanine or tryptophan.

J gene	CDR3 length	V gene	CDR3 protein
TRBJ1-6	12	TRBV2	CASRGEDSPLHF
TRBJ2-7	15	TRBV11-3	CASSSLGGLRSEQYF
TRBJ2-7	14	TRBV5-1	CASSFTPQTYEQYF
TRBJ1-1	12	TRBV7-9	CASSLVHTEAFF
TRBJ1-4	12	TRBV7-9	CASSLVSEKLFF
TRBJ2-7	13	TRBV2	CASSRAGAYEQYF
TRBJ1-1	15	TRBV6-5	CASSYQGQGTSEAFF
TRBJ2-3	14	TRBV7-3	CASSFAANTDTQYF
TRBJ2-1	17	TRBV9	CASSVGRGQGAYNEQFF
TRBJ1-2	17	TRBV7-2	CASTLGGGEWGNYGYTF
TRBJ1-2	14	TRBV29-1	CSAEVDRATYGYTF
TRBJ1-2	12	TRBV7-8	CASGTGQFGYTF
TRBJ2-7	15	TRBV7-6	CASSLSTGASSEQYF
TRBJ2-2	18	TRBV7-9	CASSSRGSGGQSTGELFF
TRBJ1-4	15	TRBV5-4	CASSLRGPTNEKLFF
TRBJ1-5	14	TRBV19	CASNPGERYQPQHF
TRBJ2-7	13	TRBV27	CASSFAQGYEQYF
TRBJ2-1	15	TRBV10-3	CAISEQTSGYNEQFF
TRBJ1-1	12	TRBV18	CASSQENTEAFF
TRBJ2-7	14	TRBV5-4	CASSLGLGDYEQYF
TRBJ1-5	12	TRBV25-1	CASSEGYQPQHF
TRBJ2-5	15	TRBV12-1	CASSGSGDRQETQYF
TRBJ2-3	15	TRBV12-1	CASSQASQATDTQYF
TRBJ2-7	16	TRBV7-6	CASSLASSGGSYEQYF
TRBJ2-1	15	TRBV7-7	CASSLGRDYNNEQFF
TRBJ2-2	16	TRBV4-3	CASSQVVLFSTGELFF
TRBJ1-4	11	TRBV2	CASRTGEKLFF
TRBJ2-7	14	TRBV6-5	CASGQGFAGNEQYF
TRBJ2-3	14	TRBV27	CASSLKLLTDTQYF
TRBJ2-7	14	TRBV5-6	CASSLGDSTYEQYF
TRBJ2-7	13	TRBV7-2	CASSLKSLDEQYF
TRBJ2-7	14	TRBV13	CASSPQGARGEQYF
TRBJ1-1	12	TRBV29-1	CSVVGQYAEAFF
TRBJ2-7	12	TRBV5-6	CASASGGYEQYF
TRBJ2-7	12	TRBV30	CAWSGGPDEQYF
TRBJ1-5	15	TRBV6-5	CASSSAGVKDQPQHF
TRBJ1-1	16	TRBV5-1	CASSLGDRGQNTEAFF
TRBJ2-7	15	TRBV6-1	CASSEMGLVGYEQYF
TRBJ2-1	16	TRBV5-1	CASSLTLAGGLSVEFF
TRBJ2-2	15	TRBV6-5	CASSYIGLNTGELFF
TRBJ1-5	16	TRBV7-2	CASSLRGTDSNQPQHF
TRBJ2-2	11	TRBV20-1	CSARKARELFF
TRBJ2-1	13	TRBV9	CASSPPGLAEQFF
TRBJ1-2	11	TRBV5-6	CASSLLGGYTF
TRBJ2-2	13	TRBV6-6	CASSRFDTGELFF
TRBJ2-7	11	TRBV6-1	CASSSSREQYF
TRBJ1-1	15	TRBV4-1	CASSQIAGLNTEAFF
TRBJ2-7	14	TRBV6-5	CASSYSGDLYEQYF
TRBJ1-4	14	TRBV6-5	CASSYDRGNGKLFF
TRBJ2-7	13	TRBV9	CASSVWDSYEQYF
TRBJ1-1	13	TRBV19	CASSIGAGTEAFF
TRBJ2-3	16	TRBV7-3	CASSLTPAGLTDTQYF
TRBJ1-1	14	TRBV15	CATSRDVGGPEAFF
TRBJ2-1	13	TRBV6-5	CASSRVIYNEQFF
TRBJ2-7	13	TRBV6-1	CASSEGLSYEQYF
TRBJ2-7	14	TRBV6-5	CASSYGQGLYEQYF
TRBJ2-3	17	TRBV4-1	CASSQRLASRITDTQYF
TRBJ2-5	13	TRBV27	CASSSLGGETQYF
TRBJ2-1	15	TRBV15	CATSREQGAGNEQFF